This T cell receptor beta chain was recorded in a study of post-analysis software for immune sequencing data. Study details: Relapsing-remitting, secondary progressive and progressive-relapsing forms made up the multiple sclerosis disease courses. Study results and caveats: When the samples were clustered directly with F measure, those that had been prepared in the same batch showed strong co-clustering. A handful of TRBV segments appeared more often in patients than in controls, and TRBV5-6, TRBV5-1 and TRBV20-1 were among these.

To note about this clonotype: The target antigen is unknown.

The CDR3 totals 15 residues. Looked up from germline, CDR1 is MDHEN and CDR2 is SYDVKM. Trimming took 4 bases from V and 4 from J; bases not matched to a gene: 7. Prepared TCR beta cDNA libraries contained unique molecular identifiers. Input populations of roughly 0.9 to 10 million T cells gave rise to around 500,000 cDNA molecules. Each CDR3 protein is one row after TCRdb ran MiXCR on the PCR reads. This table has around 500,000 distinct CDR3 sequences, around a third appearing once. The sequence derives from a girl under 18 with multiple sclerosis. This chain links TRBV28 with TRBJ2-5; 9 nucleotides agree with TRBD2. Sequencing input: blood. The CDR3 is CASSSGLAGIETQYF. In nucleotides, the CDR3 is TGTGCCAGCAGTTCCGGTCTAGCGGGGATAGAGACCCAGTACTTC.